The clone carrying this T cell receptor (beta chain) turned up a few times. Its antigen is still unknown. This sample is part of a study of beta chain features in type 1 diabetes. Trimming stripped 0 bases from V and 1 base from J, with 4 bases between. The CDR3 runs to 14 residues. Germline CDR1 and CDR2: KGHSH and LQKENI. Study observations and caveats: Naive, central memory and Treg TCRB repertoires appeared more alike in patients than in healthy donors.

Investigators reverse transcribed all isolated RNA, so they sequenced expressed TCRB transcripts. Only in-frame clones appear in the TCRdb table, and some are missing; sequencing was by immunoSEQ multiplex PCR. In the table there are about 110,000 clones, 40% of which are singletons. Material for sequencing was stem cell memory CD4+ T cells from blood. The TCR comes from a woman aged 18-30 years in good health. The V and J genes are TRBV18 and TRBJ1-5; D not resolved. The CDR3 nucleotides read TGTGCCAGCTCACCACCGGGCAGCAATCAGCCCCAGCATTTT. Translation gives CASSPPGSNQPQHF.